This TCR beta chain was captured by sequencing in a study of T-cell reconstitution after alpha-beta-depleted transplantation in children. This clonotype showed up many times. Construction of the TCRbeta library involved unique molecular identifiers. MiXCR was run by TCRdb on the PCR reads, yielding one entry per CDR3 protein. Among roughly 590,000 distinct CDR3 sequences listed, 16% were seen once. Per germline, CDR1 SGHTA and CDR2 FQGNSA. This CDR3 region has 14 residues. The germline V and J ends were trimmed by 4 bases and 1 base, with 10 bases remaining between them. The chain joins TRBV7-2 to TRBJ2-5; possibly TRBD1 for D (6 bases). This receptor was obtained from a human donor who donated a stem cell graft to a child with acute myeloid leukemia. The sequencing used PBMCs from the stem cell graft donor, collected from the stem cell graft. The CDR3 loop is CASSSSGVQETQYF. CDR3 bases: TGTGCCAGCAGCTCCTCAGGGGTCCAAGAGACCCAGTACTTC.